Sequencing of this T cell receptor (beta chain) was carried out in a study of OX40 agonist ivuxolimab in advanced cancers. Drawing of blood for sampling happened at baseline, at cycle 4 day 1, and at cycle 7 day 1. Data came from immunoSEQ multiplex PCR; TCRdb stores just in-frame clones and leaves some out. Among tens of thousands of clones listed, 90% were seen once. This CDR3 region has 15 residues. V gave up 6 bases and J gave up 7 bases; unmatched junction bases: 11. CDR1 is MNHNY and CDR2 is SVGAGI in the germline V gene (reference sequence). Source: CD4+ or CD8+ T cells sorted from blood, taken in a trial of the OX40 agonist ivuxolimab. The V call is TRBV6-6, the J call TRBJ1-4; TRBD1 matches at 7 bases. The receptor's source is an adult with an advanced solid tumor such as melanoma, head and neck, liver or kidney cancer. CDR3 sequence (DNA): TGTGCCAGCAGCCGGGGGGAGGGGGCTAGTGAAAAACTGTTTTTT. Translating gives CASSRGEGASEKLFF.